A selection of T cell receptor beta chains follows, all from one sample in a study of CD8 T cells in ankylosing spondylitis. TCRdb re-derived calls from the 5' RACE reads in MiXCR, one entry per CDR3 protein. The table includes 250,000 or so distinct CDR3 sequences, roughly a quarter detected once. Sample: blood, either unsorted or a sorted T cell fraction (not recorded which). The receptors come from a male donor with ankylosing spondylitis or in good health (not recorded which). CDR3s include the opening cysteine and the closing phenylalanine or tryptophan. Fields, in order: V gene, CDR3 protein.

V gene: TRBV12-3/TRBV12-4
CDR3 protein: CASSLGRGDREDGYTF

V gene: TRBV20-1
CDR3 protein: CSVPFWPHQETQYF

V gene: TRBV29-1
CDR3 protein: CSVDAGGLINTEAFF

V gene: TRBV20-1
CDR3 protein: CSAETQGTGYGYTF

V gene: TRBV6-1
CDR3 protein: CASSEAAGDNTYGYTF

V gene: TRBV15
CDR3 protein: CATSSYDLGLDSYEQYF

V gene: TRBV4-1
CDR3 protein: CASSQVVRNEQFF

V gene: TRBV12-3/TRBV12-4
CDR3 protein: CASSLQGPPSETQYF

V gene: TRBV20-1
CDR3 protein: CSATNSYEQYF

V gene: TRBV7-2
CDR3 protein: CASSSYVDTQYF

V gene: TRBV20-1
CDR3 protein: CSATSVADTQYF

V gene: TRBV7-3
CDR3 protein: CASSLTSGGNTQYF

V gene: TRBV29-1
CDR3 protein: CSVGQAQGTQYF

V gene: TRBV20-1
CDR3 protein: CSASASSEQFF

V gene: TRBV12-3/TRBV12-4
CDR3 protein: CASSFRTDTQYF

V gene: TRBV2
CDR3 protein: CASSDGGDTEAFF

V gene: TRBV6-2/TRBV6-3
CDR3 protein: CASSVSGGASGELFF

V gene: TRBV12-3/TRBV12-4
CDR3 protein: CASSLLAGGETQYF

V gene: TRBV9
CDR3 protein: CASSATGGVSRGYTF

V gene: TRBV7-2
CDR3 protein: CASSPPLGGGASDTQYF

V gene: TRBV7-3
CDR3 protein: CASSRRGSGGMLEQFF

V gene: TRBV29-1
CDR3 protein: CSVPQGSPYEQYF

V gene: TRBV20-1
CDR3 protein: CSARFGGPNQPQHF

V gene: TRBV12-5
CDR3 protein: CASAEEGAGYEQYF

V gene: TRBV12-3/TRBV12-4
CDR3 protein: CASSLVWQGVETGELFF

V gene: TRBV29-1
CDR3 protein: CSVEPLSDVGKNIQYF

V gene: TRBV20-1
CDR3 protein: CSAREAERGTDTQYF

V gene: TRBV10-3
CDR3 protein: CAISQTGGAPTDTQYF